This entry lists 18 T cell receptor beta chains sequenced from one sample in a study of T cell changes during pregnancy in multiple sclerosis (dated by TCRdb to about 2019). Libraries were constructed by the immunoSEQ multiplex PCR assay. As stored in TCRdb, this immuneACCESS dataset retains in-frame rearrangements with V and J assigned. A fraction of the clones does not appear; measured against another copy, unresolved V genes explain less than half of the discrepancy, and the remainder lacks a known reason. In this sample the table shows tens of thousands of clones, about 93% of which occur a single time. Together, the top ten hold over 0.55% of the sample. Sample: CD4+ T cells from peripheral blood mononuclear cells, taken in the third trimester of pregnancy. The receptor set was obtained from a female donor with multiple sclerosis, enrolled in a pregnancy study.

The V and J genes are TRBV7-9 and TRBJ2-7, with TRBD2 as a possible D gene (5 bases). Trimming cost V 5 bases and J 5 bases, with 10 bases left between them. Germline CDR1 SEHNR, CDR2 FQNEAQ (reference sequence). There are 12 residues in the CDR3. The CDR3 here is CASSQGGDEQYF. The CDR3, as DNA: TGTGCCAGCAGCCAAGGAGGAGACGAGCAGTACTTC.

The V call is TRBV7-8, the J call TRBJ1-2; D remains ambiguous. There are 15 residues in the CDR3. V shed 5 bases and J shed 5 bases, with 18 bases lying between them. Germline CDR1 and CDR2: SGHVS and FQNEAQ. Here the CDR3 DNA reads TGTGCCAGCAGCCCCCCCGGAGGGTCCGATTATGGCTACACCTTC. Encoded protein: CASSPPGGSDYGYTF.

The chain couples TRBV30 to TRBJ2-7; D ambiguous. The CDR3 runs to 14 residues. CDR1 and CDR2 from the germline V gene are GTSNPN and SVGIG (reference sequence). Trimming pared 0 bases from V and 3 bases from J, leaving 12 bases between. CDR3: CAWSVRWQDYEQYF. DNA for the CDR3: TGTGCCTGGAGTGTACGTTGGCAGGACTACGAGCAGTACTTC. The variable domain in full, with the rest retrieved from reference TRBV30 and TRBJ2-7, is SQTIHQWPATLVQPVGSPLSLECTVEGTSNPNLYWYRQAAGRGLQLLFYSVGIGQISSEVPQNLSASRPQDRQFILSSKKLLLSDSGFYLCAWSVRWQDYEQYFGPGTRLTVT.

This sequence joins TRBV20-1 and TRBJ1-1, with D unclear. The germline gives CDR1 DFQATT, CDR2 SNEGSKA (reference sequence). The CDR3 runs 10 residues. Trimming removed 0 bases from V and 10 bases from J, with 6 bases in between. CDR3 DNA sequence: TGCAGTGCTAGAGACGAGGGAGCTTTCTTT. This translates into CSARDEGAFF.

The chain employs TRBV15 and TRBJ2-7; TRBD2 matches 7 bases. V shed 0 bases, J shed 3 bases, and the junction held 11 bases outside the gene matches. In germline, CDR1 is LNHNV, CDR2 YYDKDF (reference sequence). This CDR3 comprises 17 residues. The CDR3 DNA follows: TGTGCCACCAGCAGAGATTCGGGAGCGGGACTAAGCTACGAGCAGTACTTC. Amino acids: CATSRDSGAGLSYEQYF.

The gene calls are TRBV2 and TRBJ2-2, with D possibly matching TRBD1 (7 bases). The germline V gene encodes CDR1 SNHLY and CDR2 FYNNEI. This CDR3 region has 17 residues. V gave up 7 bases and J gave up 5 bases, with 23 bases separating them. For the CDR3, the DNA is TGTGCCAGCAAAAGACAGGGTTCCCGGGGGCCTACCGGGGAGCTGTTTTTT. Amino acids: CASKRQGSRGPTGELFF. The full variable domain, its missing parts supplied by reference TRBV2 and TRBJ2-2, is EPEVTQTPSHQVTQMGQEVILRCVPISNHLYFYWYRQILGQKVEFLVSFYNNEISEKSEIFDDQFSVERPDGSNFTLKIRSTKLEDSAMYFCASKRQGSRGPTGELFFGEGSRLTVL.

This clone was seen once. V is TRBV2 and J is TRBJ1-1; the D is unclear. The CDR3 is 14 residues long. Per germline, CDR1 SNHLY and CDR2 FYNNEI. Trimming cost V 3 bases and J 1 base, with 9 bases left between them. CDR3 region: CASSENGGNTEAFF. CDR3 nucleotide sequence: TGTGCCAGCAGTGAGAACGGTGGGAACACTGAAGCTTTCTTT. The full variable domain, with the rest looked up from reference TRBV2 and TRBJ1-1, is EPEVTQTPSHQVTQMGQEVILRCVPISNHLYFYWYRQILGQKVEFLVSFYNNEISEKSEIFDDQFSVERPDGSNFTLKIRSTKLEDSAMYFCASSENGGNTEAFFGQGTRLTVV.

A single count supports this clone. The rearrangement joins TRBV9 to TRBJ2-1, with 8 nucleotides matching TRBD1. J was trimmed by 6 bases and V by 4 bases; bases with no gene match: 6. The CDR3 sequence is 14 residues long. Germline CDR1 reads SGDLS; CDR2 reads YYNGEE. The DNA of the CDR3 is TGTGCCAGCAGCCCTCACGACAGGGGCAATGAGCAGTTCTTC. It codes for CASSPHDRGNEQFF.

The rearrangement joins TRBV19 to TRBJ2-6; D not resolved. Looked up from germline, CDR1 is LNHDA and CDR2 is SQIVND (reference sequence). The CDR3 spans 14 residues. V was clipped by 5 bases and J by 0 bases, with 5 bases between them. The chain's CDR3 is CASSEFSGANVLTF. The CDR3 coding sequence is TGTGCCAGTAGTGAGTTCTCTGGGGCCAACGTCCTGACTTTC.

This chain joins TRBV29-1 and TRBJ1-2; possible D gene TRBD1, 5 bases. CDR3 size: 14 residues. The V end lost 0 bases, the J end lost 8 bases, and 16 bases lay between the germline ends. Germline V gene lookup returns CDR1 SQVTM and CDR2 ANQGSEA. CDR3 nucleotide sequence: TGCAGCGTTGAAGATACCGACAGCAAACCCGGCTACACCTTC. Residues: CSVEDTDSKPGYTF.

The rearrangement joins TRBV19 to TRBJ1-4; D not resolved. Germline CDR1 reads LNHDA; CDR2 reads SQIVND (reference sequence). The CDR3 sequence is 14 residues long. The V end was cut by 6 bases, the J end by 3 bases, with 11 bases between. CDR3 amino acids: CASRMGRPNEKLFF. In DNA, the CDR3 is TGTGCCAGTAGGATGGGCAGGCCTAATGAAAAACTGTTTTTT.

The V gene is TRBV30, the J gene TRBJ2-7; D is uncertain. V was trimmed by 4 bases and J by 4 bases, leaving 14 bases between them. In germline, CDR1 is GTSNPN, CDR2 SVGIG (reference sequence). The CDR3 covers 13 residues. The CDR3 region has the DNA TGTGCCTGGAATCGGGTTTTGGTATACGAGCAGTACTTC. It yields the protein CAWNRVLVYEQYF.

V usage is TRBV9 and J usage is TRBJ1-4; no clear D. Germline V gives CDR1 SGDLS, CDR2 YYNGEE. This CDR3 has 14 amino acids. Trimming took off 0 bases at V and 6 bases at J, with 9 bases between the two ends. This CDR3 is CASSVGERDEKLFF. The CDR3 DNA sequence: TGTGCCAGCAGCGTAGGGGAGAGAGATGAAAAACTGTTTTTT.

The chain has TRBV11-2 and TRBJ2-7; 8 positions agree with TRBD2. The CDR3 sequence is 12 residues long. The junction had 0 bases not matched to a gene; V was cut back by 4 bases and J by 4 bases. Germline V CDR1 and CDR2: SGHAT, FQNNGV. This CDR3 reads CASSSSGYEQYF. The CDR3 DNA reads TGTGCCAGCAGCTCTAGCGGGTACGAGCAGTACTTC.

The chain recombines TRBV4-2 with TRBJ1-2; D remains ambiguous. The CDR3 runs 14 residues. The V end was cut by 1 base, the J end by 2 bases, with 8 bases between. Germline CDR1 LGHNA, CDR2 YNFKEQ. This chain's CDR3 is CASSQGGLNYGYTF. CDR3 bases: TGTGCCAGCAGCCAAGGAGGGCTGAACTATGGCTACACCTTC.

This chain uses TRBV19 with TRBJ1-1; D is unclear. This CDR3 spans 14 amino acids. The V end was cut by 7 bases, the J end by 0 bases, with 12 bases between. Germline CDR1 LNHDA, CDR2 SQIVND (reference sequence). The CDR3 sequence is CASTLNLMNTEAFF. CDR3 sequence (DNA): TGTGCCAGTACCCTAAACCTCATGAACACTGAAGCTTTCTTT. Full variable domain (outside the CDR3, taken from reference TRBV19 and TRBJ1-1): DGGITQSPKYLFRKEGQNVTLSCEQNLNHDAMYWYRQDPGQGLRLIYYSQIVNDFQKGDIAEGYSVSREKKESFPLTVTSAQKNPTAFYLCASTLNLMNTEAFFGQGTRLTVV.

The chain joins TRBV4-1 to TRBJ2-7, with 16 bases fitting TRBD2. The V gene's germline CDR1 is MGHRA and CDR2 YSYEKL. The V segment lost 4 bases and the J segment 2 bases; nucleotides outside the gene matches: 2. This CDR3 contains 16 residues. The CDR3 reads CASSRGTSGRAYEQYF. The CDR3 nucleotides read TGCGCCAGCAGCCGTGGGACTAGCGGGAGGGCCTACGAGCAGTACTTC.

V is TRBV11-2 and J is TRBJ2-7; 9 positions match TRBD1. This CDR3 is built from 16 residues. The V segment lost 2 bases and the J segment 0 bases; nucleotides outside the gene matches: 5. In germline, CDR1 is SGHAT, CDR2 FQNNGV. The CDR3 loop is CASSLSQGAISYEQYF. In nucleotides, the CDR3 is TGTGCCAGCAGCTTATCACAGGGGGCCATCTCCTACGAGCAGTACTTC. The whole variable domain, remainder taken from reference TRBV11-2 and TRBJ2-7, is EAGVAQSPRYKIIEKRQSVAFWCNPISGHATLYWYQQILGQGPKLLIQFQNNGVVDDSQLPKDRFSAERLKGVDSTLKIQPAKLEDSAVYLCASSLSQGAISYEQYFGPGTRLTVT.